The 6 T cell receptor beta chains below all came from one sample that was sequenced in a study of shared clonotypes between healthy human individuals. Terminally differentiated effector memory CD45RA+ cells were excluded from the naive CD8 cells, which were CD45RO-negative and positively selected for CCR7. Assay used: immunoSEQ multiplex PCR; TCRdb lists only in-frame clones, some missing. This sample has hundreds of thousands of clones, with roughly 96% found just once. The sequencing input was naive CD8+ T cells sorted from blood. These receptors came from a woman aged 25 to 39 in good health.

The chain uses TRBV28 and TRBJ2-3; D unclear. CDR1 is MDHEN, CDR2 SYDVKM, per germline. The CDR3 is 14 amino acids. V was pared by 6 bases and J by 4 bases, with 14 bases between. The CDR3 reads CASRSSSGSDTQYF. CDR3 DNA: TGTGCCAGCAGATCCTCGTCGGGCTCAGATACGCAGTATTTT.

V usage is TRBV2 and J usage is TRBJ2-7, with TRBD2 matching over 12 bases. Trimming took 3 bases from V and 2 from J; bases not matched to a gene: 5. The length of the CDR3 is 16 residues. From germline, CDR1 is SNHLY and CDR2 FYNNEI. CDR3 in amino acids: CASSDPGLAGTYEQYF. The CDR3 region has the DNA TGTGCCAGCAGTGACCCCGGACTAGCGGGAACCTACGAGCAGTACTTC.

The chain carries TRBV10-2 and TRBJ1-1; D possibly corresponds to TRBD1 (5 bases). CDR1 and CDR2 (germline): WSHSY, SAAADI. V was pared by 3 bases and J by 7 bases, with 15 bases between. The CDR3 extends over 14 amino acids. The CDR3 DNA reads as TGCGCCAGCAGTGATCAGGGCGCCGTGGGTGAAGCTTTCTTT. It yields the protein CASSDQGAVGEAFF.

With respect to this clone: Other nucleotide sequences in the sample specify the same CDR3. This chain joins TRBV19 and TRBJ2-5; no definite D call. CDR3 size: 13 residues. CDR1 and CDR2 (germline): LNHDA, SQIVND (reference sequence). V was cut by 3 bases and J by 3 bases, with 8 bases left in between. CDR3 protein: CASSIDGEETQYF. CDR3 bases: TGTGCCAGTAGTATTGACGGAGAAGAGACCCAGTACTTC.

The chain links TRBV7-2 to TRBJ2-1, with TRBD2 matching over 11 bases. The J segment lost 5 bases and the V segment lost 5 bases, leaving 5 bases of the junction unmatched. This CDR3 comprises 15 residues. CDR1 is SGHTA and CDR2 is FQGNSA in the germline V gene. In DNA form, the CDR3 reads TGTGCCAGCAGCGCGGGACTAGCGGTTAACAATGAGCAGTTCTTC. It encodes CASSAGLAVNNEQFF.

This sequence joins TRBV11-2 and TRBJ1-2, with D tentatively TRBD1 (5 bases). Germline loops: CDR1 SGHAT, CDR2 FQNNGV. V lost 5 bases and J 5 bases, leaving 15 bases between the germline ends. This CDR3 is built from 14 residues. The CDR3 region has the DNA TGTGCCAGCAGCCTAGGGGCCGAGGGGTATGGCTACACCTTC. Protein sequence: CASSLGAEGYGYTF.